The present T cell receptor beta chain was sequenced within a study of T-cell reconstitution after alpha-beta-depleted transplantation in children. The CDR3 runs 11 residues. V shed 3 bases and J shed 6 bases, with 6 bases lying between them. Unique molecular identifiers were incorporated when the TCRbeta library was constructed. TCRdb re-called the PCR reads with MiXCR, one entry per CDR3 protein. Of 300,000 or so distinct CDR3 sequences listed, 9.9% are singletons. This clonotype was seen ten or more times. This sequence was found in a human donor who donated a stem cell graft to a child with SCID. Source: PBMCs from the stem cell graft donor, taken from the stem cell graft. The chain carries TRBV12-3 or TRBV12-4 and TRBJ2-7, with D unresolved. For the CDR3, the DNA is TGTGCCAGCAGTTTGTCCCGCGAGCAGTACTTC. As protein: CASSLSREQYF.